Given below is one T cell receptor beta chain in context. Repertoires were generated with immunoSEQ multiplex PCR, while TCRdb's copy carries only in-frame clones and drops some. The sample shows tens of thousands of clones, around 86% of them seen only once. The source of the sample is a study of OX40 agonist ivuxolimab in advanced cancers. The germline V gene has CDR1 MGHRA and CDR2 YSYEKL. The ends were cut back, 4 bases at V and 4 bases at J, with 14 bases in the middle. There are 15 residues in the CDR3. This rearrangement joins TRBV4-1 to TRBJ2-1; D might be TRBD2 (5 bases). This material consisted of CD4+ or CD8+ T cells sorted from blood, taken in a trial of the OX40 agonist ivuxolimab. The source is an adult with an advanced solid tumor such as melanoma, head and neck, liver or kidney cancer. The CDR3 nucleotides read TGCGCCAGCAGCCCTGGACTTGAGAGATACAATGAGCAGTTCTTC. As protein: CASSPGLERYNEQFF.